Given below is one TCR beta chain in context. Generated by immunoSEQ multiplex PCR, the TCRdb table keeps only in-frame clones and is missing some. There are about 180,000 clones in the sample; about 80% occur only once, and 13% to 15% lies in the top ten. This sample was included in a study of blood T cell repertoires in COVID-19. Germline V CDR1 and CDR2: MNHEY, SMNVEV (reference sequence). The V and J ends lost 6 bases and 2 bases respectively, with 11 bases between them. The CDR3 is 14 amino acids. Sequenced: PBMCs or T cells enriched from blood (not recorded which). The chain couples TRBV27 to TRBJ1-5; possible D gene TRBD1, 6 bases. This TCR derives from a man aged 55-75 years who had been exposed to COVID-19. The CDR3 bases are TGTGCCAGCAGGAGACAGGTTGGCAATCAGCCCCAGCATTTT. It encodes CASRRQVGNQPQHF.